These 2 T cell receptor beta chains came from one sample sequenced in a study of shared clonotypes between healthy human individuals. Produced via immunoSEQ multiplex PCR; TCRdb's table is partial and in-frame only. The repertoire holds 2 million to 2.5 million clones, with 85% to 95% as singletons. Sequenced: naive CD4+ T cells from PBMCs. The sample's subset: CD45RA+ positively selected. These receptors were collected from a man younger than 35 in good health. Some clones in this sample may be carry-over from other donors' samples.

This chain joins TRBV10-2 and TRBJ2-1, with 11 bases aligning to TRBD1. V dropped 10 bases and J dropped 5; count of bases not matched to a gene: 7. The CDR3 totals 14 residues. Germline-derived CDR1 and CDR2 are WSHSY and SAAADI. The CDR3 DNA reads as TGCGCCACAGTCAGGACAGGGGGCAACAATGAGCAGTTCTTC. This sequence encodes CATVRTGGNNEQFF.

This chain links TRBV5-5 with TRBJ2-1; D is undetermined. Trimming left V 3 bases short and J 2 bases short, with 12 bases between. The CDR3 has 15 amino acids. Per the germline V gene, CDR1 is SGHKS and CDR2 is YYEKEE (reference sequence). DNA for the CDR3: TGTGCCAGCAGCTCCCTAGTCATCGCCTACAATGAGCAGTTCTTC. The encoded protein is CASSSLVIAYNEQFF.